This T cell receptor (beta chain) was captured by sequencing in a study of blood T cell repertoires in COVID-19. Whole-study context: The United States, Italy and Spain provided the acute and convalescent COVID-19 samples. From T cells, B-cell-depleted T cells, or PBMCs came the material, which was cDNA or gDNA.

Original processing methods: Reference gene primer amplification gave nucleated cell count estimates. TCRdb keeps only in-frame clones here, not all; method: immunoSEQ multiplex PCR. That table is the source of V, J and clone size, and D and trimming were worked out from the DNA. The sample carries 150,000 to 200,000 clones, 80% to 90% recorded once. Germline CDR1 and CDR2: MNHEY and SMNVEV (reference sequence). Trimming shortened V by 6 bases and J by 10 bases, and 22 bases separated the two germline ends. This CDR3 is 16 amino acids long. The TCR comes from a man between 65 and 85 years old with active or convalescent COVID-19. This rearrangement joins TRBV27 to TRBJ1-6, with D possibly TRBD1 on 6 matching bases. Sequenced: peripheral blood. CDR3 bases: TGTGCCAGCAGCCACGGAAGGACAGACAGGAGGTCACCCCTCCACTTT. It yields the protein CASSHGRTDRRSPLHF.